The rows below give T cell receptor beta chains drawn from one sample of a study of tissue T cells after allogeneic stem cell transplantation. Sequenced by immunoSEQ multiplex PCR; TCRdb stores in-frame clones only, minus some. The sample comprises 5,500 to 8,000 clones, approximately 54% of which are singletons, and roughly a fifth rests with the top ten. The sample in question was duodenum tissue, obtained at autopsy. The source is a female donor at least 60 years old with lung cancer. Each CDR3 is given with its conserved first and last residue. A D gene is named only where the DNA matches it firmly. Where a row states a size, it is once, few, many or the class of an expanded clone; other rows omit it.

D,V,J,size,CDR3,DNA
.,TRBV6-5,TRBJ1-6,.,CASSPPWGSPLHF,TGTGCCAGCAGTCCCCCGTGGGGGTCACCCCTCCACTTT
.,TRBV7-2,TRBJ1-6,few,CASSPTRVSSYNSPLHF,TGTGCCAGCAGCCCGACACGGGTGAGCTCCTATAATTCACCCCTCCACTTT
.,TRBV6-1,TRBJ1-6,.,CASSERRVEYSPLHF,TGTGCCAGCAGTGAACGCAGGGTAGAATATTCACCCCTCCACTTT
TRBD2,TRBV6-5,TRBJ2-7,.,CASMLGPGGGYEQYF,TGTGCCAGCATGCTGGGTCCCGGGGGAGGGTACGAGCAGTACTTC
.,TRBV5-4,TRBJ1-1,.,CASSLGVGGFTEAFF,TGTGCCAGCAGCTTGGGGGTTGGCGGGTTCACTGAAGCTTTCTTT
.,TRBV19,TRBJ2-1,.,CASSIPGSLGVYEQFF,TGTGCCAGTAGTATCCCGGGATCACTAGGGGTCTATGAGCAGTTCTTC
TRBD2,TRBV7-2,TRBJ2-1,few,CASRGTSGGPSRYNEQFF,TGTGCCAGCAGGGGGACTAGCGGGGGACCTAGCAGATACAATGAGCAGTTCTTC
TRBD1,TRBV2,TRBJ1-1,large,CASRSQGASVNTEAFF,TGTGCCAGCAGGTCACAGGGGGCTTCGGTGAACACTGAAGCTTTCTTT
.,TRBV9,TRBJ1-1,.,CASSAHVENTEAFF,TGTGCCAGCAGCGCCCATGTGGAGAACACTGAAGCTTTCTTT
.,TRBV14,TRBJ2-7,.,CASSQVLGRAGEQYF,TGTGCCAGCAGCCAAGTACTGGGTAGGGCGGGCGAGCAGTACTTC
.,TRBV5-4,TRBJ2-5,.,CASSPIQGGETQYF,TGTGCCAGCAGCCCCATACAGGGAGGGGAGACCCAGTACTTC
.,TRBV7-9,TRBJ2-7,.,CASSPPEGYEQYF,TGTGCCAGCAGCCCCCCGGAGGGCTACGAGCAGTACTTC
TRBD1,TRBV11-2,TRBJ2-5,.,CASSFTRLGGLETQYF,TGTGCCAGCAGCTTTACGAGGCTAGGGGGCTTGGAGACCCAGTACTTC
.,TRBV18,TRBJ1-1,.,CASSPGLSNTEAFF,TGTGCCAGCTCCCCGGGACTCTCGAACACTGAAGCTTTCTTT
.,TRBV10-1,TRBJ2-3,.,CASQDGPYGTQYF,TGCGCCAGTCAGGACGGTCCGTACGGTACGCAGTATTTT
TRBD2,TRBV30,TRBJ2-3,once,CAWAGGASTDTQYF,TGTGCCTGGGCGGGAGGGGCTAGTACAGATACGCAGTATTTT
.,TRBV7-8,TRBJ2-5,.,CASSAAEMGETQYF,TGTGCCAGCAGCGCCGCAGAGATGGGGGAGACCCAGTACTTC
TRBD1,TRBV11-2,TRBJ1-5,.,CASSSPGDRGRNQPQHF,TGTGCCAGCAGCTCTCCCGGGGACAGAGGACGCAATCAGCCCCAGCATTTT
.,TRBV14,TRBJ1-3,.,CASSRSSGGSTIYF,TGTGCCAGCAGCCGCAGTAGTGGAGGAAGCACCATATATTTT
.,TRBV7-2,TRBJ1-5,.,CASTKDGRNQPQHF,TGTGCCAGCACCAAGGACGGACGTAATCAGCCCCAGCATTTT
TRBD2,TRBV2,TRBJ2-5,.,CASGLVIETQYF,TGTGCCAGCGGACTAGTCATAGAGACCCAGTACTTC
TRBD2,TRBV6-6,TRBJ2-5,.,CASSLGLAEETQYF,TGTGCCAGCAGCTTGGGACTAGCGGAAGAGACCCAGTACTTC
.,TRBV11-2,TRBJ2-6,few,CASSSQGAGANVLTF,TGTGCCAGCAGCTCTCAGGGCGCTGGGGCCAACGTCCTGACTTTC
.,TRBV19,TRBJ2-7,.,CASSIPPNEQYF,TGTGCCAGTAGTATACCCCCTAACGAGCAGTACTTC
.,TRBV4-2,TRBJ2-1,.,CASSPLARSSYNEQFF,TGTGCCAGCAGCCCCCTCGCCAGGAGCTCCTACAATGAGCAGTTCTTC
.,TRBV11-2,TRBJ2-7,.,CASSTFGADYYEQYF,TGTGCCAGCAGCACCTTCGGGGCGGATTACTACGAGCAGTACTTC
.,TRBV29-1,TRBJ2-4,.,CSVGSVTAKNIQYF,TGCAGCGTCGGCTCCGTTACAGCCAAAAACATTCAGTACTTC
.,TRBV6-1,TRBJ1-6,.,CASSEEGGFGSPLHF,TGTGCCAGCAGTGAAGAGGGAGGGTTTGGTTCACCCCTCCACTTT
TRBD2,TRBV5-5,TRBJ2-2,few,CASSLVGTSGGELFF,TGTGCCAGCAGCTTGGTAGGGACTAGCGGCGGGGAGCTGTTTTTT
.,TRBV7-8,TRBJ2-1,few,CASSSQGSHEQFF,TGTGCCAGCAGCTCTCAGGGAAGCCATGAGCAGTTCTTC
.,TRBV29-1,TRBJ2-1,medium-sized,CSVEDVEDEQFF,TGCAGCGTTGAAGATGTCGAGGATGAGCAGTTCTTC
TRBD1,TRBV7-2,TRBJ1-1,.,CASSLEQIRRAGGRTEAFF,TGTGCCAGCAGCTTAGAACAAATAAGGCGGGCAGGGGGCCGGACTGAAGCTTTCTTT
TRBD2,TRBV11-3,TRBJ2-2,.,CASSKGRTSGITGELFF,TGTGCCAGCAGCAAAGGCCGGACTAGCGGGATTACCGGGGAGCTGTTTTTT
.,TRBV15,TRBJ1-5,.,CATSRGTIGNQPQHF,TGTGCCACCAGCAGAGGGACAATCGGGAATCAGCCCCAGCATTTT
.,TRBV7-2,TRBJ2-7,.,CASSLVARSRGQQYF,TGTGCCAGCAGCTTAGTAGCGCGCTCGCGAGGCCAGCAGTACTTC
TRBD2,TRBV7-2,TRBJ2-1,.,CASSLDQRGGSNEQFF,TGTGCCAGCAGCTTAGATCAGCGGGGGGGCTCCAATGAGCAGTTCTTC
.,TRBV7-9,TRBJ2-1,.,CASSLKAADDNEQFF,TGTGCCAGCAGCTTAAAGGCAGCGGACGACAATGAGCAGTTCTTC
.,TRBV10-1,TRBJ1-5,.,CASVFGLINQPQHF,TGCGCCAGCGTTTTTGGACTTATTAATCAGCCCCAGCATTTT
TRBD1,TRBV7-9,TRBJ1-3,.,CASSSGQPSSGNTIYF,TGTGCCAGCAGCTCGGGACAGCCGAGCTCTGGAAACACCATATATTTT
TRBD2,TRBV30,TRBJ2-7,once,CAWSGTSGRSSYEQYF,TGTGCCTGGTCCGGGACTAGCGGGAGGTCCTCCTACGAGCAGTACTTC
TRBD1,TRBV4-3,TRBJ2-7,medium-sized,CASSQEGQGDHEQYF,TGCGCCAGCAGCCAAGAGGGACAGGGGGACCACGAGCAGTACTTC
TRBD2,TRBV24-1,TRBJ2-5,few,CATSEWTSGDGETQYF,TGTGCCACCAGTGAGTGGACTAGCGGGGACGGAGAGACCCAGTACTTC
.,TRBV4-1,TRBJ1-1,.,CASSQSYFSNTEAFF,TGCGCCAGCAGCCAATCATATTTCAGCAACACTGAAGCTTTCTTT
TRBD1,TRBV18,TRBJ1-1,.,CASSPGQGLRDTEAFF,TGTGCCAGCTCCCCAGGACAGGGGCTTAGGGACACTGAAGCTTTCTTT
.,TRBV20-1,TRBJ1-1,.,CSALGNTEAFF,TGCAGCGCCCTAGGAAACACTGAAGCTTTCTTT